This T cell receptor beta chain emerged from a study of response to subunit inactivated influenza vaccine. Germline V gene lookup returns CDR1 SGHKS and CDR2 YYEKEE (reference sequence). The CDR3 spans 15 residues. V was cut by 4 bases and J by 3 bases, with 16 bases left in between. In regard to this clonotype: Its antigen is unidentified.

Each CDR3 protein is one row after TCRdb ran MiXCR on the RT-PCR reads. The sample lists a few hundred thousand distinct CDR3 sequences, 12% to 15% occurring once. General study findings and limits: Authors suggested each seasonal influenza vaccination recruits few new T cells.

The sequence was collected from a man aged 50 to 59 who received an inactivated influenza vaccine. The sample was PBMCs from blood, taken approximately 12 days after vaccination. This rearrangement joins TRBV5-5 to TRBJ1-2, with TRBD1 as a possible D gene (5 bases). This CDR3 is CASSPLDKNYYGYTF. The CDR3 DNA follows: TGTGCCAGCAGCCCGCTGGACAAGAATTACTATGGCTACACCTTC.